Below are 3 T cell receptor beta chains sequenced from a single sample in a study of regulatory T cells in long-lasting Graves disease. Libraries of TCR beta came from iRepertoire HTBI primers plus Arm-PCR of CDR3 regions. TCRdb analysed the multiplex PCR reads with MiXCR anew, one entry per CDR3 protein. This sample yields over 400,000 distinct CDR3 sequences, of which 13% to 15% are seen a single time; under 20% belongs to the top ten. Indicated time point: newly diagnosed GD, antithyroid drugs for less than 3 months. RNA extracted from PBMCs served as the sequencing template. The same sample was also used in a study of T cells in Graves' hyperthyroidism and ophthalmopathy.

Sequences were derived from peripheral blood mononuclear cells (PBMCs), sampled at new diagnosis, from a patient treated with antithyroid drugs. The source of these receptors is a woman between 50 and 59 years old with Graves disease.

J is TRBJ2-1 and V is TRBV20-1; no definite D call. Germline assignment: CDR1 DFQATT and CDR2 SNEGSKA (reference sequence). V dropped 0 bases and J dropped 1 base, with 10 bases sitting between them. The CDR3 is 15 residues long. Written as DNA, the CDR3 is TGCAGTGCTAGAGATTTGGTAGAATCCTACAATGAGCAGTTCTTC. As protein: CSARDLVESYNEQFF.

This clonotype was counted at least ten times. The J gene is TRBJ2-1, the V gene TRBV7-3, with D possibly TRBD2 on 6 matching bases. The CDR3 consists of 12 residues. V gave up 8 bases and J gave up 4 bases, with 9 bases separating them. The germline V gene has CDR1 SGHTA and CDR2 FQGTGA. CDR3 in amino acids: CASLAVYNEQFF. The CDR3 DNA sequence: TGTGCCAGCTTAGCGGTTTACAATGAGCAGTTCTTC.

The chain employs TRBV18 and TRBJ2-6; 10 bases are a match to TRBD1. Germline V gives CDR1 KGHSH, CDR2 LQKENI. Germline trimming cut 3 bases from V and 0 bases from J; bases unmatched to any gene: 11. The CDR3 has 20 amino acids. In nucleotides, the CDR3 is TGTGCCAGCTCACCTATTCCCTCGACAGGGGGCATCTCTGGGGCCAACGTCCTGACTTTC. Protein product: CASSPIPSTGGISGANVLTF.